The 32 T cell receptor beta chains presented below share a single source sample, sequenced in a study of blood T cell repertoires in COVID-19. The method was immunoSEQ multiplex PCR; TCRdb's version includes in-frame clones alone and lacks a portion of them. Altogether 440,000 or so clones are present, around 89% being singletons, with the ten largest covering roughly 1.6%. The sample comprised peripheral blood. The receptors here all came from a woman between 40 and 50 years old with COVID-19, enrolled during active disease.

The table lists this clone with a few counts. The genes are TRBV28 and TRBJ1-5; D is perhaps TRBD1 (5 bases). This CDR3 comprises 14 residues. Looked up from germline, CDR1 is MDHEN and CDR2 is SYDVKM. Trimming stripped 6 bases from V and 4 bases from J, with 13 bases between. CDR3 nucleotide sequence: TGTGCCAGCAGCCTGCAGGGTGATAATCAGCCCCAGCATTTT. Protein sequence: CASSLQGDNQPQHF.

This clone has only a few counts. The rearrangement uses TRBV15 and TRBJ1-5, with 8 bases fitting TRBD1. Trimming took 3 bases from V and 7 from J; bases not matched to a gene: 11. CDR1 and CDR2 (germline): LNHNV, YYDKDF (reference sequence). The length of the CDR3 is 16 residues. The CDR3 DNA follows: TGTGCCACCAGCAGGGACAGGGATACGCGGAACCAGCCCCAGCATTTT. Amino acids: CATSRDRDTRNQPQHF.

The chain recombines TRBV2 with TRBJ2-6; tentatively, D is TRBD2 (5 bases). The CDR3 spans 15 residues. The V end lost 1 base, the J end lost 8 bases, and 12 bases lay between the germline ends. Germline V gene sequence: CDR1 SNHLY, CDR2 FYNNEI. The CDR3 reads CASSEERPGTNVLTF. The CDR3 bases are TGTGCCAGCAGTGAAGAAAGGCCCGGGACCAACGTCCTGACTTTC.

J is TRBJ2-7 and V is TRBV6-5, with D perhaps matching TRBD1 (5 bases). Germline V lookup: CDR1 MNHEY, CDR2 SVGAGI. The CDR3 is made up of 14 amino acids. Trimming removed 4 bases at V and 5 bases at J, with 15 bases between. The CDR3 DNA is TGTGCCAGCAGTTCCAGGGTATTTTTGAACGAGCAGTACTTC. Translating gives CASSSRVFLNEQYF.

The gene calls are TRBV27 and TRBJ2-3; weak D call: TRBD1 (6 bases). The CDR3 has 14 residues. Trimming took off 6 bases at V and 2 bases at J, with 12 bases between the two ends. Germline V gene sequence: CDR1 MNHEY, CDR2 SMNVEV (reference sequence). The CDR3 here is CASSRTVTTDTQYF. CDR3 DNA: TGTGCCAGCAGCAGGACAGTCACCACAGATACGCAGTATTTT.

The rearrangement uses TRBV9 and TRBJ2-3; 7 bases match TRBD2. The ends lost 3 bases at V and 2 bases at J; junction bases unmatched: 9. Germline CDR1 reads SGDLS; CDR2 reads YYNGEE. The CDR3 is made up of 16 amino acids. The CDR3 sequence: CASSDRWGGDTDTQYF. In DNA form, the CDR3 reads TGTGCCAGCAGCGACAGATGGGGAGGGGACACAGATACGCAGTATTTT.

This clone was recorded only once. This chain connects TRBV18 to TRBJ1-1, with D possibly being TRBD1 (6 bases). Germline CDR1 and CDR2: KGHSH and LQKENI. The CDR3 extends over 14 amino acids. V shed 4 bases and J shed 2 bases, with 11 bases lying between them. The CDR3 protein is CASSLDRLNTEAFF. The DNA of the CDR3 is TGTGCCAGCTCACTGGACAGACTAAACACTGAAGCTTTCTTT. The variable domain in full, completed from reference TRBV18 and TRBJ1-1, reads NAGVMQNPRHLVRRRGQEARLRCSPMKGHSHVYWYRQLPEEGLKFMVYLQKENIIDESGMPKERFSAEFPKEGPSILRIQQVVRGDSAAYFCASSLDRLNTEAFFGQGTRLTVV.

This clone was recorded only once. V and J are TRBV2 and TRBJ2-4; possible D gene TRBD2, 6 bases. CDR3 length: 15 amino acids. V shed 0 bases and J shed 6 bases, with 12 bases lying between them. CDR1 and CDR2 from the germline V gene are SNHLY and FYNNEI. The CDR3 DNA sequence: TGTGCCAGCAGTGAAGCGGGGGGTTACGGAAACATTCAGTACTTC. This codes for CASSEAGGYGNIQYF.

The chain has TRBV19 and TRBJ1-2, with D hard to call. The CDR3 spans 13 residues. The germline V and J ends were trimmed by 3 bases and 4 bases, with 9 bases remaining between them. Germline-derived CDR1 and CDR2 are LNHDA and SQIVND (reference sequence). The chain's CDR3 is CASSILNFYGYTF. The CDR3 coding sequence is TGTGCCAGTAGTATTTTAAACTTCTATGGCTACACCTTC.

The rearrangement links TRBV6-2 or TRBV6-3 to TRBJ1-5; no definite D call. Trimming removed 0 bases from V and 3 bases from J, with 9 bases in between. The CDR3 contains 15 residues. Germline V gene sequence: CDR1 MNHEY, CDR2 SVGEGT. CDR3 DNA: TGTGCCAGCAGTTACTCTTACAGCAACAATCAGCCCCAGCATTTT. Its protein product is CASSYSYSNNQPQHF.

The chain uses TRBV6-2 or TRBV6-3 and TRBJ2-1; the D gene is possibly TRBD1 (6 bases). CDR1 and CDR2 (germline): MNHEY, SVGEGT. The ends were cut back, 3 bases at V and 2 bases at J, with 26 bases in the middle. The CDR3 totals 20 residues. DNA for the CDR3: TGTGCCAGCAGTTATCGGTTTACAGGGCCACCGCACTTCACCTACAATGAGCAGTTCTTC. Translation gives CASSYRFTGPPHFTYNEQFF.

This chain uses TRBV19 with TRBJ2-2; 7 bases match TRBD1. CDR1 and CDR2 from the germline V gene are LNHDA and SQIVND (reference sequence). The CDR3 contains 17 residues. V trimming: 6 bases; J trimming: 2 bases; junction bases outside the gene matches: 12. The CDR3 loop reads CASRGIRDSLNTGELFF. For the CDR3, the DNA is TGTGCCAGTAGGGGGATCCGGGACAGTTTAAACACCGGGGAGCTGTTTTTT.

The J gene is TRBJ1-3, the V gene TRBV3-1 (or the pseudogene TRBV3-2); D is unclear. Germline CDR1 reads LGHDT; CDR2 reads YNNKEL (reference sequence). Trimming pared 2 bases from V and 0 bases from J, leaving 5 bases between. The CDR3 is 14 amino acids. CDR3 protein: CASSQKSSGNTIYF. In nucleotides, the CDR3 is TGTGCCAGCAGCCAAAAGAGCTCTGGAAACACCATATATTTT.

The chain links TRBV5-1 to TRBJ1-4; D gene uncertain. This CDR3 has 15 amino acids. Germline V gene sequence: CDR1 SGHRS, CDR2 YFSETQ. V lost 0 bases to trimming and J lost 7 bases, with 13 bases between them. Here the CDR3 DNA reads TGCGCCAGCAGCTTGGGTGCGGGTTTAAGTGAAAAACTGTTTTTT. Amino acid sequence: CASSLGAGLSEKLFF.

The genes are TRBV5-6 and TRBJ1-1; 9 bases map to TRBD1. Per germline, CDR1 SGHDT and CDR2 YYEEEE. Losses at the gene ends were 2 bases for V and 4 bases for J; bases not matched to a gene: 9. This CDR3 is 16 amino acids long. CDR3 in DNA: TGTGCCAGCAGCTTCTTGGGACAGGGCCCCTCCACTGAAGCTTTCTTT. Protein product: CASSFLGQGPSTEAFF.

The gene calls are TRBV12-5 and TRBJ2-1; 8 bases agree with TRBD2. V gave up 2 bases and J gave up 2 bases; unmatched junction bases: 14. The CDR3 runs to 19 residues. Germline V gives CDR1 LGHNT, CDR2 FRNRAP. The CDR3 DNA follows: TGTGCTAGTGGTTTGACACCAGGTCGGGCGGGAGGAACCTACAATGAGCAGTTCTTC. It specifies CASGLTPGRAGGTYNEQFF.

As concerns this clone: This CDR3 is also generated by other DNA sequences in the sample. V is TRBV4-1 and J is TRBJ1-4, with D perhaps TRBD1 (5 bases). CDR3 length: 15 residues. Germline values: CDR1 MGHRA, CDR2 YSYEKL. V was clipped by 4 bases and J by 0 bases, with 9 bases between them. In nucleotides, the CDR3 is TGCGCCAGCAGCCCTGGGACTGCAACTAATGAAAAACTGTTTTTT. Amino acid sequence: CASSPGTATNEKLFF.

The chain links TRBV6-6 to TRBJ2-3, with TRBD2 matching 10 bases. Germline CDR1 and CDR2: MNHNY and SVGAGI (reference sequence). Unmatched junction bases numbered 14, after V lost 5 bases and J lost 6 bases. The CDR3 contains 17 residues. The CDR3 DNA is TGTGCCAGCAGTCGCACACTAGCGGGATACCTACAGGATACGCAGTATTTT. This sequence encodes CASSRTLAGYLQDTQYF.

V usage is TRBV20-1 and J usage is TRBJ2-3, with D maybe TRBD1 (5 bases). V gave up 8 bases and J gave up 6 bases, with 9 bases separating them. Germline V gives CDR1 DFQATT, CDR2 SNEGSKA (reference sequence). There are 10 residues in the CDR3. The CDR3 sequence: CSPRADTQYF. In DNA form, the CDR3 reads TGCAGTCCCAGGGCGGATACGCAGTATTTT.

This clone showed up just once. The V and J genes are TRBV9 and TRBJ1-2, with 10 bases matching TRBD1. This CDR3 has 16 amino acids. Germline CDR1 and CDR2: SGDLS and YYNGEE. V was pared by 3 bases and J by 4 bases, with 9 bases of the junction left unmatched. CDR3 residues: CASSARPGTGAYGYTF. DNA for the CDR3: TGTGCCAGCAGCGCACGTCCCGGGACAGGGGCCTATGGCTACACCTTC.

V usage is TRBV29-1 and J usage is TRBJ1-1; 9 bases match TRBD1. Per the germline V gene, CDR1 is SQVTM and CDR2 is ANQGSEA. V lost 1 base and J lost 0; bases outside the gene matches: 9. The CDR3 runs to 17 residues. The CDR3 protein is CSVEGPGQGELNTEAFF. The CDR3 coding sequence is TGCAGCGTTGAAGGTCCGGGACAGGGTGAATTGAACACTGAAGCTTTCTTT.

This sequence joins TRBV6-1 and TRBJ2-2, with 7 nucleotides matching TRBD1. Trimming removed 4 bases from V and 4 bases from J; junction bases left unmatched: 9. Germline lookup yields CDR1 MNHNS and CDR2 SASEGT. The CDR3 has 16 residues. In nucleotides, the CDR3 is TGTGCCAGCAGTGGGTCCGGGACAGTCTTCACCGGGGAGCTGTTTTTT. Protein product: CASSGSGTVFTGELFF.

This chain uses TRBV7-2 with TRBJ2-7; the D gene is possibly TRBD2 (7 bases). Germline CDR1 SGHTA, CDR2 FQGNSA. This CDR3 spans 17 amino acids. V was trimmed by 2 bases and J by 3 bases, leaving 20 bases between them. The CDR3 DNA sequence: TGTGCCAGCAGCTTAACCGCCGTGGCGGGGGCCCTCTACGAGCAGTACTTC. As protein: CASSLTAVAGALYEQYF.

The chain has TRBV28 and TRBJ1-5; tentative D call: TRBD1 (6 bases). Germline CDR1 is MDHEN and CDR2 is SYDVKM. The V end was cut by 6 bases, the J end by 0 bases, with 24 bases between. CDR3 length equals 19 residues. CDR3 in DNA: TGTGCCAGCAGGCCTACGGGGGGGCCCAGCCATTATAGCAATCAGCCCCAGCATTTT. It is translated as CASRPTGGPSHYSNQPQHF.

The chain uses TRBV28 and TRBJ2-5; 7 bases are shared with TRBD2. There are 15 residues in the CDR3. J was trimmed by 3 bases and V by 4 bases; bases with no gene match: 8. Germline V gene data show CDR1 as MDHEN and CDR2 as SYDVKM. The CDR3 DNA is TGTGCCAGCAGTTCAAGCGGGACCGACAAAGAGACCCAGTACTTC. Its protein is CASSSSGTDKETQYF.

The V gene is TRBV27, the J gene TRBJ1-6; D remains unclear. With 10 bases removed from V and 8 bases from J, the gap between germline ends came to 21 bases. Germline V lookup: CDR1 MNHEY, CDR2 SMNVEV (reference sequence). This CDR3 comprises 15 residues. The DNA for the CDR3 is TGTGCCATCCAGACCTTGGGCCAGTCGGATTCACCCCTCCACTTT. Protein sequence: CAIQTLGQSDSPLHF.

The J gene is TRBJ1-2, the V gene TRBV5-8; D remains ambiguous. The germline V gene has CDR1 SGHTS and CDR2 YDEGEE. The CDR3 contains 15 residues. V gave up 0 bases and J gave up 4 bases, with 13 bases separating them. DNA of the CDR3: TGTGCCAGCAGCTTGGCGGGGTCGAAGGGCTATGGCTACACCTTC. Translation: CASSLAGSKGYGYTF.

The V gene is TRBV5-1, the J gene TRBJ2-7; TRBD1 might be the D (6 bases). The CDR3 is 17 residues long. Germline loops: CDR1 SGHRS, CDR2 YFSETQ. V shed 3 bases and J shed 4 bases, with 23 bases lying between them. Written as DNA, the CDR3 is TGCGCCAGCAGCTCCGGGACCCTGGTCTCAGGGGAATACGAGCAGTACTTC. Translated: CASSSGTLVSGEYEQYF.

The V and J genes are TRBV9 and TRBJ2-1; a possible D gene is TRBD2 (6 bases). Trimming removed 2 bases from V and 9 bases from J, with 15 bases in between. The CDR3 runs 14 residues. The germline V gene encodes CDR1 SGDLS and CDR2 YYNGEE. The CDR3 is CASSVLGGAVEQFF. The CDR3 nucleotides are TGTGCCAGCAGCGTCTTAGGCGGGGCGGTTGAGCAGTTCTTC.

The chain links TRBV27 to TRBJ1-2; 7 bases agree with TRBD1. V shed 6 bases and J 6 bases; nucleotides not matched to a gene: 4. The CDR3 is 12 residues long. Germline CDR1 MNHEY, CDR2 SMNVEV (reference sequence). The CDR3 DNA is TGTGCCAGCAGGACAGGGTGGAATGGCTACACCTTC. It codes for CASRTGWNGYTF.

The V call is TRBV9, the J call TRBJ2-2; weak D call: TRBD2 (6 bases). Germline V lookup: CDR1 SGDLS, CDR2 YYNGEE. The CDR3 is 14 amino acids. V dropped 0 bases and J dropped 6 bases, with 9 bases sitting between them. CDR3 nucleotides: TGTGCCAGCAGCGTAGTAACGGGAGCCGGGGAGCTGTTTTTT. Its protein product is CASSVVTGAGELFF.

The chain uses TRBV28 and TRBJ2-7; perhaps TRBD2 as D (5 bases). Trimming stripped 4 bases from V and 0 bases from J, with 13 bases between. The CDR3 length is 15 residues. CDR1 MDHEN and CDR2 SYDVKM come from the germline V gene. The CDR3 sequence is CASSSVERPSYEQYF. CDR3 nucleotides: TGTGCCAGCAGTTCCGTTGAGCGGCCCTCCTACGAGCAGTACTTC.